Described below is a single T cell receptor beta chain sequence and its context. A read error is possible here, since a much larger clone lies one base away. Other DNA sequences in this specimen translate into the identical CDR3. Trimming took off 8 bases at V and 9 bases at J, with 14 bases between the two ends. The CDR3 loop spans 12 amino acids. Germline CDR1 SNHLY, CDR2 FYNNEI. Every patient was untreated before thyroid surgery. The data derive from a study of metastatic and nonmetastatic thyroid tumors. Study-wide background: Repertoires from blood and tumor or nodule tissue of malignant and benign thyroid patients were compared.

Under the authors' procedure: Variation in CDR3 across clinicopathological groups served as the basis for constructing a distant-metastasis classifier in papillary thyroid cancer. From the PCR reads, TCRdb re-called clones with MiXCR. The V and J calls here are based on TCRdb, not the publication. The sample records about 53,000 clones, approximately 22% being singletons. The chain recombines TRBV2 with TRBJ2-1; D is perhaps TRBD1 or TRBD2 (5 bases each). This clonotype was sampled from a female donor with papillary thyroid cancer or a benign thyroid nodule (not recorded which). Some clones in this sample may be carry-over from other donors' samples. Sequencing input: blood. This CDR3 is CASSGGGVEQFF. Written as DNA, the CDR3 is TGTGCCAGCTCTGGGGGTGGGGTTGAGCAGTTCTTC.